The source of this T cell receptor beta chain is a study of blood T cells in healthy people across ages. The V gene's germline CDR1 is SQVTM and CDR2 ANQGSEA. The germline V and J ends were trimmed by 6 bases and 3 bases, with 12 bases remaining between them. This CDR3 has 13 amino acids. Primers used in a second PCR of about 7 to 11 cycles were a sample-barcoded 5' primer and a J-beta primer mix. Each CDR3 protein gets one entry after TCRdb re-called the 5' RACE reads with MiXCR. The data hold roughly 930,000 distinct CDR3 sequences, with roughly 48% observed a single time. This chain links TRBV29-1 with TRBJ2-1, with no clear D. The specimen sequenced was blood. The receptor was derived from a man between 25 and 39 years old in good health. CDR3 nucleotides: TGCAGCGTCGACTCCCCAGACTACAATGAGCAGTTCTTC. Its translation: CSVDSPDYNEQFF.